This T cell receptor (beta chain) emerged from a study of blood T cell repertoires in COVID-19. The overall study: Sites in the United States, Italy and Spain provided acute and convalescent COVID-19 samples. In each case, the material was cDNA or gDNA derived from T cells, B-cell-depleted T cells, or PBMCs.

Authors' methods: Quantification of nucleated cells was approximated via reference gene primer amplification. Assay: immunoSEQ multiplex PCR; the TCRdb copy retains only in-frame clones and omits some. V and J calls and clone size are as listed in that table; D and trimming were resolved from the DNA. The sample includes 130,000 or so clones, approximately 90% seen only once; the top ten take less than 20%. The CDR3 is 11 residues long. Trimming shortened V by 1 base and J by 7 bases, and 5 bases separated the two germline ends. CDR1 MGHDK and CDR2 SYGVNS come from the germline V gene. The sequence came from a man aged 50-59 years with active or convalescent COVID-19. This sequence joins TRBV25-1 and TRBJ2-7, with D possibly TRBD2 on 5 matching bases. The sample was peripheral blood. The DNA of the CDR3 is TGTGCCAGCAGTGAATCGGGGGAGCAGTACTTC. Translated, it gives CASSESGEQYF.